This is a list of T cell receptor beta chains from one sample in a study of blood T cell repertoires in COVID-19. Clones were sequenced by immunoSEQ multiplex PCR, and TCRdb holds only the in-frame ones, with some missing. This sample has 200,000 to 250,000 clones, with 70% to 90% found just once. The sequencing input was peripheral blood. The source is an elderly man with acute or convalescent COVID-19. The CDR3 runs from the conserved cysteine through the conserved F or W. The order of the fields is CDR3 length, D gene, clone size, V gene, J gene, CDR3 protein, CDR3 DNA. A D gene is named only where the DNA matches it firmly. Size tells how often a clone was seen (once, few, many) or the class of an expanded clone, and some rows leave it out.

>19|.|.|TRBV18|TRBJ1-3
CASSPPGQPLILSGNTIYF
TGTGCCAGCTCACCACCTGGACAGCCACTAATCCTCTCTGGAAACACCATATATTTT
>14|.|.|TRBV28|TRBJ1-5
CASTIGGFDQPQHF
TGTGCCAGCACCATCGGGGGGTTCGATCAGCCCCAGCATTTT
>20|.|.|TRBV4-2|TRBJ1-6
CASSQDSTGLLSRGGSPLHF
TGTGCCAGCAGCCAAGATAGCACAGGTCTATTGTCGCGAGGGGGTTCACCCCTCCACTTT
>14|TRBD2|once|TRBV6-5|TRBJ2-7
CASGGGLGLYEQYF
TGTGCCAGCGGGGGAGGACTAGGCCTCTACGAGCAGTACTTC
>15|TRBD1|.|TRBV2|TRBJ2-2
CASRKGTGGTGELFF
TGTGCCAGCAGAAAGGGGACAGGGGGCACCGGGGAGCTGTTTTTT
>15|.|once|TRBV5-4|TRBJ1-4
CASSHPGASDEKLFF
TGTGCCAGCAGCCACCCAGGGGCTTCGGATGAAAAACTGTTTTTT
>16|TRBD2|.|TRBV19|TRBJ2-1
CASSIGTSGSYNEQFF
TGTGCCAGTAGTATAGGGACTAGCGGCTCCTACAATGAGCAGTTCTTC
>14|TRBD1|.|TRBV6-5|TRBJ2-5
CASIRTGVVETQYF
TGTGCCAGCATTCGGACAGGGGTTGTAGAGACCCAGTACTTC
>12|.|.|TRBV2|TRBJ1-4
CASSIQEEKLFF
TGTGCCAGCAGCATACAGGAGGAAAAACTGTTTTTT
>13|.|few|TRBV7-3|TRBJ1-1
CASSVTGNTEAFF
TGTGCCAGCAGCGTTACAGGGAACACTGAAGCTTTCTTT
>18|.|.|TRBV5-4|TRBJ1-5
CASSLGGKGPGENQPQHF
TGTGCCAGCAGCTTGGGGGGGAAGGGGCCAGGGGAGAATCAGCCCCAGCATTTT
>14|.|.|TRBV9|TRBJ1-3
CASSVGSGGNTIYF
TGTGCCAGCAGCGTAGGGTCCGGTGGAAACACCATATATTTT
>16|TRBD1|.|TRBV18|TRBJ1-3
CASSPGQAASGNTIYF
TGTGCCAGCTCACCAGGACAGGCCGCCTCTGGAAACACCATATATTTT
>20|TRBD2|.|TRBV9|TRBJ2-6
CASSRSLFGAGGSGANVLTF
TGTGCCAGCAGTCGATCCCTTTTTGGCGCGGGAGGCTCTGGGGCCAACGTCCTGACTTTC
>13|.|.|TRBV27|TRBJ1-5
CASSPLRLQPQHF
TGTGCCAGCAGTCCCCTTCGGTTACAGCCCCAGCATTTT
>13|.|.|TRBV27|TRBJ2-7
CASSLGSLYEQYF
TGTGCCAGCAGTTTGGGCTCGCTCTACGAGCAGTACTTC
>15|TRBD1|.|TRBV6-5|TRBJ2-7
CASRSIDRGLSEQYF
TGTGCCAGCAGATCGATCGACAGGGGGCTAAGCGAGCAGTACTTC
>16|TRBD1|.|TRBV28|TRBJ1-1
CASRPSPGQGNTEAFF
TGTGCCAGCAGACCGAGCCCGGGACAGGGGAACACTGAAGCTTTCTTT
>16|.|few|TRBV30|TRBJ1-3
CAWSKPGTYSGNTIYF
TGTGCCTGGAGTAAACCCGGGACATATTCCGGAAACACCATATATTTT
>12|.|.|TRBV30|TRBJ2-7
CAWSVSPYEQYF
TGTGCCTGGAGTGTCAGTCCCTACGAGCAGTACTTC
>16|.|once|TRBV24-1|TRBJ2-5
CATSDFKGGQGETQYF
TGTGCCACCAGTGATTTTAAGGGGGGGCAGGGAGAGACCCAGTACTTC
>17|TRBD2|.|TRBV5-1|TRBJ2-7
CASSSTKTSGIVYEQYF
TGCGCCAGCAGCTCCACTAAGACTAGCGGGATTGTTTACGAGCAGTACTTC
>15|TRBD1|few|TRBV19|TRBJ1-6
CASSTGTGKGSPLHF
TGTGCCAGTAGTACCGGGACAGGGAAAGGATCACCCCTCCACTTT
>14|.|.|TRBV5-1|TRBJ2-3
CASMPGTPTDTQYF
TGCGCCAGCATGCCCGGGACTCCCACAGATACGCAGTATTTT
>13|.|.|TRBV7-9|TRBJ2-1
CASSLDAFNEQFF
TGTGCCAGCAGCTTAGACGCGTTCAATGAGCAGTTCTTC
>14|.|.|TRBV7-6|TRBJ1-1
CASSPDRTNTEAFF
TGTGCCAGCAGTCCCGACAGAACAAACACTGAAGCTTTCTTT
>18|TRBD1|.|TRBV5-1|TRBJ2-2
CASSSRRLSTGQDGELFF
TGCGCCAGCAGCTCCCGCCGGCTGTCGACAGGGCAGGACGGGGAGCTGTTTTTT
>15|TRBD2|.|TRBV19|TRBJ2-5
CASSNLAGAGETQYF
TGTGCCAGTAGTAACCTAGCGGGAGCTGGAGAGACCCAGTACTTC
>20|TRBD2|.|TRBV2|TRBJ2-1
CASNPGGLAAWRSSYNEQFF
TGTGCCAGCAACCCCGGGGGACTAGCGGCATGGAGGAGCTCCTACAATGAGCAGTTCTTC
>15|TRBD2|once|TRBV30|TRBJ2-3
CAWDLAGGPTDTQYF
TGTGCCTGGGACTTAGCGGGAGGCCCCACAGATACGCAGTATTTT
>15|TRBD2|once|TRBV7-9|TRBJ2-1
CASSLTSGSHNEQFF
TGTGCCAGCAGCTTAACTAGCGGGAGCCACAATGAGCAGTTCTTC
>16|TRBD1|.|TRBV19|TRBJ1-1
CASSRGQGAKYTEAFF
TGTGCCAGTAGTAGAGGGCAGGGGGCGAAGTACACTGAAGCTTTCTTT
>16|.|.|TRBV28|TRBJ1-6
CASSLPQGSVSSPLHF
TGTGCCAGCAGTTTACCCCAGGGGTCGGTATCTTCACCCCTCCACTTT
>16|TRBD1|.|TRBV19|TRBJ1-4
CASSIGTGTGDEKLFF
TGTGCCAGTAGTATAGGGACAGGTACCGGTGATGAAAAACTGTTTTTT
>16|.|.|TRBV4-3|TRBJ1-6
CASSQDPGAQNSPLHF
TGCGCCAGCAGCCAAGATCCAGGGGCTCAGAATTCACCCCTCCACTTT
>14|.|.|TRBV6-6|TRBJ1-1
CASSYGGAATEAFF
TGTGCCAGCAGTTACGGGGGGGCGGCCACTGAAGCTTTCTTT
>15|.|.|TRBV5-1|TRBJ2-2
CASSFAGRGTGELFF
TGCGCCAGCAGCTTCGCGGGAAGAGGGACCGGGGAGCTGTTTTTT
>15|TRBD2|.|TRBV10-2|TRBJ2-2
CASSEFGRYTGELFF
TGCGCCAGCAGTGAGTTCGGGAGGTACACCGGGGAGCTGTTTTTT
>16|TRBD1|few|TRBV18|TRBJ2-1
CASSPTGGPGVGEQFF
TGTGCCAGCTCACCGACAGGGGGCCCTGGGGTGGGTGAGCAGTTCTTC
>17|TRBD2|.|TRBV7-2|TRBJ2-4
CASSLRSAGDAKNIQYF
TGTGCCAGCAGCTTAAGGTCAGCGGGAGATGCCAAAAACATTCAGTACTTC
>13|TRBD1|.|TRBV15|TRBJ1-6
CATRTGPNSPLHF
TGTGCCACCAGGACAGGGCCCAATTCACCCCTCCACTTT
>16|.|.|TRBV24-1|TRBJ2-2
CATSDRDIRTTGELFF
TGTGCCACCAGTGACCGGGACATAAGGACCACCGGGGAGCTGTTTTTT
>13|.|.|TRBV30|TRBJ1-6
CAWSGINNSPLHF
TGTGCCTGGAGCGGGATAAATAATTCACCCCTCCACTTT
>14|TRBD1|.|TRBV7-9|TRBJ2-7
CASRSGGAAYEQYF
TGTGCCAGCAGGTCAGGGGGCGCCGCCTACGAGCAGTACTTC
>13|TRBD1|.|TRBV5-1|TRBJ2-2
CASRQTGGAELFF
TGCGCCAGCAGACAAACAGGGGGCGCCGAGCTGTTTTTT
>13|TRBD1|.|TRBV13|TRBJ1-1
CASSLNRGTEAFF
TGTGCCAGCAGCCTTAACAGGGGGACTGAAGCTTTCTTT
>13|.|.|TRBV24-1|TRBJ1-5
CATSDFSNQPQHF
TGTGCCACCAGTGATTTCTCGAATCAGCCCCAGCATTTT
>13|TRBD2|once|TRBV7-9|TRBJ2-3
CASRIAGADTQYF
TGTGCCAGCAGAATAGCGGGAGCGGATACGCAGTATTTT
>16|.|once|TRBV7-2|TRBJ1-2
CASSFPRGSTNYGYTF
TGTGCCAGCAGCTTCCCCAGGGGCAGTACCAACTATGGCTACACCTTC
>18|TRBD2|.|TRBV27|TRBJ2-1
CASSLSILAGGGDNEQFF
TGTGCCAGCAGTTTATCGATTCTAGCGGGAGGGGGAGACAATGAGCAGTTCTTC
>15|TRBD2|few|TRBV7-2|TRBJ2-5
CASSPQRGGRETQYF
TGTGCCAGCAGCCCCCAGCGGGGAGGGCGGGAGACCCAGTACTTC
>16|TRBD2|.|TRBV2|TRBJ2-5
CASSGLAGDWVETQYF
TGTGCCAGCAGTGGACTAGCGGGAGATTGGGTCGAGACCCAGTACTTC
>15|TRBD1|.|TRBV28|TRBJ2-7
CASNSGQWTSYEQYF
TGTGCCAGCAACTCGGGACAGTGGACCTCCTACGAGCAGTACTTC
>14|TRBD1|few|TRBV3-1/TRBV3-2|TRBJ2-5
CASSNRQGRETQYF
TGTGCCAGCAGCAACAGACAGGGACGAGAGACCCAGTACTTC
>13|TRBD1|.|TRBV18|TRBJ1-3
CASSHGQGNTIYF
TGTGCCAGCTCGCACGGACAGGGGAACACCATATATTTT
>16|.|.|TRBV7-2|TRBJ2-3
CASSLSVFQGGDTQYF
TGTGCCAGCAGCTTAAGTGTTTTCCAGGGTGGGGATACGCAGTATTTT
>13|.|few|TRBV9|TRBJ1-1
CASSVAGSTEAFF
TGTGCCAGCAGCGTAGCTGGTAGCACTGAAGCTTTCTTT
>15|TRBD1|.|TRBV11-3|TRBJ1-2
CASSRTGKRDYGYTF
TGTGCCAGCAGCCGGACAGGGAAGCGCGACTATGGCTACACCTTC
>13|TRBD1|.|TRBV5-1|TRBJ1-1
CASSGGQGSWTFF
TGCGCCAGCAGCGGGGGACAGGGTAGTTGGACTTTCTTT